The clone carrying this T cell receptor beta chain was detected only a few times. What it recognizes is unknown. The germline gives CDR1 MNHEY, CDR2 SMNVEV (reference sequence). Trimming pared 3 bases from V and 7 bases from J, leaving 19 bases between. The CDR3 length is 17 residues. The data originate from a study of blood T cells in healthy people across ages. Study-level points and caveats: It was held that the diversity estimates obtained from one million T cells were underestimates. Older age went with lower TCR beta diversity per million T cells, in a roughly linear way.

Combining a sample-barcoded 5' primer with a J-beta primer mix, a second PCR ran for 7 to 11 cycles. At least 3 million CDR3-containing paired-end reads were obtained per sample. TCRdb reprocessed the 5' RACE reads with MiXCR, giving one entry per CDR3 protein. Here the sample spans approximately 830,000 distinct CDR3 sequences, approximately 59% being singletons. The sequencing input was blood. This sequence originates from a man aged 30 to 45 in good health. V usage is TRBV27 and J usage is TRBJ2-6, with a possible D match to TRBD1 (5 bases). CDR3 amino acids: CASSFQPPGNGANVLTF. Here the CDR3 DNA reads TGTGCCAGCAGTTTCCAACCCCCAGGGAATGGAGCCAACGTCCTGACTTTC.